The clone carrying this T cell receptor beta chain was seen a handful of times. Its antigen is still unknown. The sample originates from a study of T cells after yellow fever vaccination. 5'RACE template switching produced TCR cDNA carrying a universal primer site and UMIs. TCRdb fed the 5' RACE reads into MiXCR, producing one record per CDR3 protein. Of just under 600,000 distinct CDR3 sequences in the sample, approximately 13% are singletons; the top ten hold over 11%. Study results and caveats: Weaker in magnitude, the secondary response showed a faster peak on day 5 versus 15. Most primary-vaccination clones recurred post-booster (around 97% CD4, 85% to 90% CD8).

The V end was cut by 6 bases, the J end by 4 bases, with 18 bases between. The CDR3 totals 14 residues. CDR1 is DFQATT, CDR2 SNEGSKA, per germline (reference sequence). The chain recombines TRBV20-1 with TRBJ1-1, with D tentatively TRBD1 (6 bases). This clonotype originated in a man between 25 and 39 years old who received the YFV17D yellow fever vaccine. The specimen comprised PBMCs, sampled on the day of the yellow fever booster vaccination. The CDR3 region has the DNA TGCAGTGCCCCCTCGGGGCAGGGGTTCACTGAAGCTTTCTTT. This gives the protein CSAPSGQGFTEAFF.